A selection of T cell receptor beta chains follows, all from one sample in a study of long-term antiretroviral therapy in people with HIV. Data came from immunoSEQ multiplex PCR; TCRdb stores just in-frame clones and leaves some out. This sample has about 40,000 clones, with 75% to 90% found just once. This sample comprised unsorted PBMCs, obtained 1 year after starting antiretroviral therapy. The source of these receptors is a young man with HIV. Each CDR3 is given with its conserved first and last residue. A D gene is named only where the DNA matches it firmly. Where a row states a size, it is once, few, many or the class of an expanded clone; other rows omit it.

DNA	CDR3	length	V	D	size	J
TGCGCCAGCAGCCAAGATTCCTCCAGAAGGAGCACAGATACGCAGTATTTT	CASSQDSSRRSTDTQYF	17	TRBV4-3	NA	NA	TRBJ2-3
TGTGCCAGCAGCGCCTTAGTTGGGGCCAACGTCCTGACTTTC	CASSALVGANVLTF	14	TRBV9	NA	NA	TRBJ2-6
TGCGCCAGCAGCCAAGATCCCAGGGCTTCAACAGATACGCAGTATTTT	CASSQDPRASTDTQYF	16	TRBV4-3	NA	NA	TRBJ2-3
TGTGCCAGTAGATCTAGCGGGGGGGCCGGAGATACGCAGTATTTT	CASRSSGGAGDTQYF	15	TRBV19	TRBD2	NA	TRBJ2-3
TGCGCCAGCAGCTTGAGCAGGGGAGGCTCACCCCTCCACTTT	CASSLSRGGSPLHF	14	TRBV5-1	NA	few	TRBJ1-6
TGTGCCAGCAGTTTAGACACCCGGGACACTGAAGCTTTCTTT	CASSLDTRDTEAFF	14	TRBV28	NA	NA	TRBJ1-1
TGCGCCAGCAGCTTGACACAGGGGGGGCTCGGGGAGCTGTTTTTT	CASSLTQGGLGELFF	15	TRBV5-1	NA	NA	TRBJ2-2
TGTGCCAGCAGCTTAGTTCGGGTCTTATCCAAAAACATTCAGTACTTC	CASSLVRVLSKNIQYF	16	TRBV11-3	NA	NA	TRBJ2-4
TGTGCCAGCAGCGGGGTCAGCAGGGACACCTATGGCTACACCTTC	CASSGVSRDTYGYTF	15	TRBV11-2	NA	once	TRBJ1-2
TGTGCCAGTAGTACGGGGCGGCCTAATGAAAAACTGTTTTTT	CASSTGRPNEKLFF	14	TRBV19	NA	NA	TRBJ1-4
TGTGCCAGCAGTTTGGGGGATTCACCCCTCCACTTT	CASSLGDSPLHF	12	TRBV25-1	NA	NA	TRBJ1-6
TGTGCCAGCAGTCTTCCCCAGACAGGGGCCTCCTACGAGCAGTACTTC	CASSLPQTGASYEQYF	16	TRBV28	TRBD1	NA	TRBJ2-7
TGTGCCACCTCGCGGGGCCGGAACACCAATGAGCAGTTCTTC	CATSRGRNTNEQFF	14	TRBV2	NA	once	TRBJ2-1
TGTGCCAGCAGCCCGACAGGGATGAACACTGAAGCTTTCTTT	CASSPTGMNTEAFF	14	TRBV7-2	TRBD1	NA	TRBJ1-1
TGTGCCAGCAGCCTAGGACCGGCCAATGGCTACACCTTC	CASSLGPANGYTF	13	TRBV5-5	NA	few	TRBJ1-2
TGTGCCAGCAGCTCTCCGCGAAGGGGGCAAGCGAATTACAATGAGCAGTTCTTC	CASSSPRRGQANYNEQFF	18	TRBV27	TRBD1	NA	TRBJ2-1
TGTGCCAGCAGCTTAGATGGTCAGTGGTACGAGCAGTACTTC	CASSLDGQWYEQYF	14	TRBV7-9	NA	NA	TRBJ2-7
TGTGCCAGCAGAGAAGAGACAAGGGATGATACCGGGGAGCTGTTTTTT	CASREETRDDTGELFF	16	TRBV6-4	NA	NA	TRBJ2-2
TGTGCCAGCAAAGGTCAGGGACATATGGTGTACACTGAAGCTTTCTTT	CASKGQGHMVYTEAFF	16	TRBV5-6	NA	NA	TRBJ1-1
TGTGCCAGCAGCTTAGGGGGGGCGTATGGCTACACCTTC	CASSLGGAYGYTF	13	TRBV11-2	NA	once	TRBJ1-2
TGTGCCAGCTCCTACATTTCGGCGGGCCAGGGCACTGAAGCTTTCTTT	CASSYISAGQGTEAFF	16	TRBV2	NA	NA	TRBJ1-1
TGCGCCAGCAGCCAAGCGCCCCTAGGAACAGGAACAGGGGAGACCCAGTACTTC	CASSQAPLGTGTGETQYF	18	TRBV4-3	NA	NA	TRBJ2-5
TGTGCCAGCAGCTTAGGGACAGTCTACGAGCAGTACTTC	CASSLGTVYEQYF	13	TRBV7-6	NA	NA	TRBJ2-7
TGTGCCAGCAGCTTAAGCGGGACAGGGGTGAACACTGAAGCTTTCTTT	CASSLSGTGVNTEAFF	16	TRBV7-9	TRBD1	NA	TRBJ1-1
TGCGCCAGCAGCCTCACGCGACGAGAGACCCAGTACTTC	CASSLTRRETQYF	13	TRBV4-1	NA	NA	TRBJ2-5
TGCGCCAGCAGCTTAGACGATGCCCTCTATGGCTACACCTTC	CASSLDDALYGYTF	14	TRBV5-1	NA	NA	TRBJ1-2
TGTGCCAGCAGTTTCGGACGGATAATAGATGGCTACACCTTC	CASSFGRIIDGYTF	14	TRBV28	NA	NA	TRBJ1-2
TGTGCCAGTAGTATAGAAGCAGGCTATGGCTACACCTTC	CASSIEAGYGYTF	13	TRBV19	NA	NA	TRBJ1-2
TGTGCCAGCAGCTTACCGTACAATGAGCAGTTCTTC	CASSLPYNEQFF	12	TRBV7-6	NA	few	TRBJ2-1
TGCGCCAGCAGCCCAGGGACCGAGCAGTACTTC	CASSPGTEQYF	11	TRBV5-1	NA	NA	TRBJ2-7
TGTGCCAGCAGTGAACATTCCGGGACCTTCAAAGCTTTCTTT	CASSEHSGTFKAFF	14	TRBV28	NA	once	TRBJ1-1
TGTGCCAGCAGCCTCGACCCGAACACTGAAGCTTTCTTT	CASSLDPNTEAFF	13	TRBV7-2	NA	few	TRBJ1-1
TGTGCCAGTAGTATAGGACCGGGACAGACCCTTTACGAGCAGTACTTC	CASSIGPGQTLYEQYF	16	TRBV19	TRBD1	NA	TRBJ2-7
TGTGCCAGCTCACCACTAGTGGAGATAGGGTTGTTCGATAAGGATGGCTACACCTTC	CASSPLVEIGLFDKDGYTF	19	TRBV18	NA	once	TRBJ1-2
TGTGCCAGTAGTATTAGGGGGGGAGGTTTGGATGAGCAGTTCTTC	CASSIRGGGLDEQFF	15	TRBV19	NA	NA	TRBJ2-1
TGTGCCAGTAGCGGATGGGGGCGGGGACAGGGGGCGCGGAATGGCTACACCTTC	CASSGWGRGQGARNGYTF	18	TRBV19	TRBD1	few	TRBJ1-2
TGTGCCAGCAGTGAAACCGGGACAGAAGGGGGTCAGCCCCAGCATTTT	CASSETGTEGGQPQHF	16	TRBV6-4	TRBD1	NA	TRBJ1-5
TGTGCCACCAGCAGAGGACAGGGGCCCTACGAGCAGTACTTC	CATSRGQGPYEQYF	14	TRBV15	TRBD1	NA	TRBJ2-7
TGTGCCAGCAGTTTATCGATAAGCTTCTTTCCCAAAAACATTCAGTACTTC	CASSLSISFFPKNIQYF	17	TRBV27	NA	NA	TRBJ2-4
TGTGCCAGTAGTATTGGAGCAAGGGGGACCGGGGAGCTGTTTTTT	CASSIGARGTGELFF	15	TRBV19	NA	NA	TRBJ2-2
TGTGCCAGTAGTGTACAGGACCCAACTAATGAAAAACTGTTTTTT	CASSVQDPTNEKLFF	15	TRBV19	NA	NA	TRBJ1-4
TGTGCCAGTTTGAGGGACAGGGGGCAGATCAGAACTGAAGCTTTCTTT	CASLRDRGQIRTEAFF	16	TRBV2	TRBD1	NA	TRBJ1-1
TGTGCCAGCAGCGCCCTAGAGGTCACTCCCAATGAGCAGTTCTTC	CASSALEVTPNEQFF	15	TRBV9	NA	once	TRBJ2-1
TGCGCCAGCAGTGAGTCTGGCAGGGCAACCTACGAGCAGTACTTC	CASSESGRATYEQYF	15	TRBV10-1	NA	NA	TRBJ2-7
TGTGCCAGCAGCTATGCCGCTAGGGAGTGGTCTGAAGCTTTCTTT	CASSYAAREWSEAFF	15	TRBV5-4	NA	NA	TRBJ1-1
TGTGCCAGCAGCGTAGAACTATTCGATGAGCAGTTCTTC	CASSVELFDEQFF	13	TRBV9	NA	NA	TRBJ2-1
TGTGCCAGTAGCTTCGGGGCCTGGGGGGTCTTTTACACTGAAGCTTTCTTT	CASSFGAWGVFYTEAFF	17	TRBV19	NA	NA	TRBJ1-1
TGTGCCAGCAGTTACAGGGCCGGGTACGAGCAGTACTTC	CASSYRAGYEQYF	13	TRBV6-5	NA	NA	TRBJ2-7
TGTGCCAGCGAATTTGGCCCCTATAATTCACCCCTCCACTTT	CASEFGPYNSPLHF	14	TRBV6-1	NA	few	TRBJ1-6